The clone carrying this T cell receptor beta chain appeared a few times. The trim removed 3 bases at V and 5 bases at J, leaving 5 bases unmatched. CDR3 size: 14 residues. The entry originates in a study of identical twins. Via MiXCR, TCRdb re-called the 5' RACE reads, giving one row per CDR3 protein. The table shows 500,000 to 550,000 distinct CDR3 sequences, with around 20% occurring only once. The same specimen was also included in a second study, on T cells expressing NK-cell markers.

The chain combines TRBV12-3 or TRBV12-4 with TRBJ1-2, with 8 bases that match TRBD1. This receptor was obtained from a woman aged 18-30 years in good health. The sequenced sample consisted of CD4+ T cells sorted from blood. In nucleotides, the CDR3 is TGTGCCAGCAGTTTCAGGGGGCGAGAGTATGGCTACACCTTC. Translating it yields CASSFRGREYGYTF.